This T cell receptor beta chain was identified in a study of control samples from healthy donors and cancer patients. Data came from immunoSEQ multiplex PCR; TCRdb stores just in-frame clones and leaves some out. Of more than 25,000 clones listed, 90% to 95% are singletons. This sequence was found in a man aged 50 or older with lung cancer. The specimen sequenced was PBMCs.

The CDR3 DNA sequence: TGTGCCAGCAGCGGAGACAGGACGGAGACCCAGTACTTC. Protein sequence: CASSGDRTETQYF. The genes are TRBV6-5 and TRBJ2-5, with a tentative D call TRBD1 (6 bases). V was cut by 6 bases and J by 5 bases, with 13 bases left in between. Looked up from germline, CDR1 is MNHEY and CDR2 is SVGAGI. This CDR3 comprises 13 residues.